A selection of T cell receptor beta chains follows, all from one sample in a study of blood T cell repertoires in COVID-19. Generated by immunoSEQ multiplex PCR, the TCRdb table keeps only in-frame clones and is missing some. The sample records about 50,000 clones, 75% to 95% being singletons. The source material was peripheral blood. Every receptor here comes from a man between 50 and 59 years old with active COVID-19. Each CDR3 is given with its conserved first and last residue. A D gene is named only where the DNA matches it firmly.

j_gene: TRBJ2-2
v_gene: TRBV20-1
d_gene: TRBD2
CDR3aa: CSASNPSGLAGNTGELFF

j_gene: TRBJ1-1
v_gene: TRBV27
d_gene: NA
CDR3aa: CASSLTGGNTEAFF

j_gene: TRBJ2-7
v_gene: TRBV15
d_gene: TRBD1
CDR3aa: CATSRDSSSYEQYF

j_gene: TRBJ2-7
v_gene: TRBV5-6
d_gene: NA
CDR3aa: CASSVVGAPYEQYF

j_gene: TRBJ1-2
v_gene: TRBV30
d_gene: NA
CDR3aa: CAWGGARSYTF

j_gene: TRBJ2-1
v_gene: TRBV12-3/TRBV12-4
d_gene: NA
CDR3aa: CASSPLDEQFF

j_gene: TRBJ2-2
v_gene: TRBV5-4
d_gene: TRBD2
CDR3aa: CASSYLAGETGELFF

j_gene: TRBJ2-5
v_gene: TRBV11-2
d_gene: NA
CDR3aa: CASSLGGSPQETQYF

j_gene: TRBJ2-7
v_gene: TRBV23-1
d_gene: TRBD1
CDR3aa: CASSQPRTGERVYEQYF

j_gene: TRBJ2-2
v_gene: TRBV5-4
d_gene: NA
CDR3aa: CASSERGRTGELFF

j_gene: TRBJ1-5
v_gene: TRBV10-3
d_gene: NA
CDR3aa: CATGQTNQPQHF

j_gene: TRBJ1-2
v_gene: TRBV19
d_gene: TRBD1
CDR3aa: CASGAWTGALANYGYTF

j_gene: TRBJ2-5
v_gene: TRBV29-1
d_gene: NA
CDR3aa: CSVGSVGTPQETQYF

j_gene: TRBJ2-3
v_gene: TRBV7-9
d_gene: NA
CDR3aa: CASTRGTTDTQYF

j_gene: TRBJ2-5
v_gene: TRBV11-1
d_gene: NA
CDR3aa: CASSADGGSGETQYF

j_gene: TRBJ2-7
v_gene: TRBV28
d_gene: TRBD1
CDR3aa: CASADRGSGEQYF

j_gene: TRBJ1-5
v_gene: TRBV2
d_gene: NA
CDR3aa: CASSEGVRDQPQHF

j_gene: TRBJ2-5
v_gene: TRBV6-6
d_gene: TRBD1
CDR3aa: CASSPGQGHPRETQYF

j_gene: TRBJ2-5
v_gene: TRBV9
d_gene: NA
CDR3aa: CASSSGDQETQYF

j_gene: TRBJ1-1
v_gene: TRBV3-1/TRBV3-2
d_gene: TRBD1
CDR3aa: CASSLTGGRSEAFF

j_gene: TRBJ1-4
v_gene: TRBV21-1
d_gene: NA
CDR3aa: CASSCSRDRVEKLFF